The clone carrying this T cell receptor (beta chain) came up a few times. Here immunoSEQ multiplex PCR was the method, and the copy in TCRdb shows in-frame clones only, minus some. There are some 87,000 clones in the sample; over 75% occur only once, and about 2% lies in the top ten. There are 13 residues in the CDR3. CDR1 is SNHLY and CDR2 is FYNNEI in the germline V gene. V lost 2 bases and J 6 bases, leaving 11 bases between the germline ends. This entry comes from a study of PD-L1 blockade in urothelial cancer. The time point here: pretreatment peripheral blood. Sequencing was performed on PBMCs, taken around atezolizumab (anti-PD-L1) treatment. The source of this sequence is a man between 60 and 70 years old with urothelial cancer. The rearrangement uses TRBV2 and TRBJ2-7; D ambiguous. This CDR3 is CASSEPFEVEQYF. Here the CDR3 DNA reads TGTGCCAGCAGTGAACCGTTTGAGGTCGAGCAGTACTTC. Full variable domain (missing parts from reference TRBV2 and TRBJ2-7): EPEVTQTPSHQVTQMGQEVILRCVPISNHLYFYWYRQILGQKVEFLVSFYNNEISEKSEIFDDQFSVERPDGSNFTLKIRSTKLEDSAMYFCASSEPFEVEQYFGPGTRLTVT.